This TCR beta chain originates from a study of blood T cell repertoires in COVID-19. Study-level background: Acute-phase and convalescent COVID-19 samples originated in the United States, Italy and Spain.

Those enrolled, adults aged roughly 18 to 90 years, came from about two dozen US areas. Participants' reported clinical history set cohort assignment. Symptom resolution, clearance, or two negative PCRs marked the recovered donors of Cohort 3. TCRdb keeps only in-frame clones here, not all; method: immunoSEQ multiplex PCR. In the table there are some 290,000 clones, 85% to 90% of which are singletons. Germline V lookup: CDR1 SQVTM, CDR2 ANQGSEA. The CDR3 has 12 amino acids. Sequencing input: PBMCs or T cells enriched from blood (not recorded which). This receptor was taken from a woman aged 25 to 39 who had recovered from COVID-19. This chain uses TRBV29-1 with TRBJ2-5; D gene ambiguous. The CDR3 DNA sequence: TGCTCCTCCCGCACAGTCCAAGAGACCCAGTACTTC. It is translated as CSSRTVQETQYF.